Below are 6 T cell receptor beta chains sequenced from a single sample in a study of T cell responses to AZD1222 COVID-19 vaccine (dated by TCRdb to the early 2020s). Per the publication, the time point label means: baseline before first vaccination. Libraries came from the immunoSEQ multiplex PCR assay. As stored in TCRdb, this immuneACCESS dataset retains in-frame rearrangements with V and J assigned. A fraction of the clones does not appear; measured against another copy, unresolved V genes explain less than half of the discrepancy, and the remainder lacks a known reason. The sample table holds 110,000 to 150,000 clones, of which 89% were seen once. Approximately 4.5% of the sample rests with the top ten. The source material was peripheral blood, sampled on day 0 of AZD1222 vaccination. Receptors were obtained from an adult in good health.

The chain joins TRBV6-5 to TRBJ1-1; no clear D gene. Trimming took off 2 bases at V and 3 bases at J, with 10 bases between the two ends. In germline, CDR1 is MNHEY, CDR2 SVGAGI. CDR3 length equals 14 residues. Written as DNA, the CDR3 is TGTGCCAGCAGTTACCGGGATCTTTACACTGAAGCTTTCTTT. It yields the protein CASSYRDLYTEAFF.

The CDR3 is CASSPVRRQGGWNTEAFF. CDR3 coding DNA: TGTGCCAGCAGCCCAGTCCGGCGACAGGGCGGTTGGAACACTGAAGCTTTCTTT. The gene calls are TRBV7-6 and TRBJ1-1; 7 bases are a match to TRBD1. The germline CDR1 and CDR2 sequences are SGHVS and FNYEAQ. The CDR3 has 18 residues. With V trimmed by 5 bases and J by 1 base, 16 bases remained unmatched.

The chain recombines TRBV28 with TRBJ2-7; 9 nucleotides align to TRBD2. CDR3 size: 16 residues. After removal of 0 bases from V and 5 bases from J, the junction contained 8 bases not matched to a gene. Germline CDR1 and CDR2: MDHEN and SYDVKM. The DNA for the CDR3 is TGTGCCAGCAGTTTATGGGCGGGGGGGTCTCCTAACGAGCAGTACTTC. This sequence encodes CASSLWAGGSPNEQYF. The entire variable domain, with the rest obtained from reference TRBV28 and TRBJ2-7, is as follows: DVKVTQSSRYLVKRTGEKVFLECVQDMDHENMFWYRQDPGLGLRLIYFSYDVKMKEKGDIPEGYSVSREKKERFSLILESASTNQTSMYLCASSLWAGGSPNEQYFGPGTRLTVT.

The rearrangement links TRBV2 to TRBJ2-3; the D is unclear. This CDR3 is built from 17 residues. Trimming took 0 bases from V and 2 from J, leaving 15 bases between them. Germline values: CDR1 SNHLY, CDR2 FYNNEI. For the CDR3, the DNA is TGTGCCAGCAGTGAAGCCAAGGCCCATCGGTTCACAGATACGCAGTATTTT. Protein product: CASSEAKAHRFTDTQYF.

The V call is TRBV10-1, the J call TRBJ1-1; D ambiguous. V lost 0 bases and J lost 8, with 7 bases in between. CDR3 length equals 12 residues. From germline, CDR1 is WNHNN and CDR2 SYGVQD (reference sequence). CDR3 protein: CASSESTVEAFF. CDR3 bases: TGCGCCAGCAGTGAGTCAACGGTCGAAGCTTTCTTT.

This chain links TRBV27 with TRBJ2-1; 7 bases fit TRBD2. Looked up from germline, CDR1 is MNHEY and CDR2 is SMNVEV (reference sequence). This CDR3 is built from 14 residues. With V trimmed by 1 base and J by 10 bases, 7 bases remained unmatched. Written as DNA, the CDR3 is TGTGCCAGCAGTTTATGGATAGTGGGAGGGGAGCAGTTCTTC. Translation gives CASSLWIVGGEQFF.